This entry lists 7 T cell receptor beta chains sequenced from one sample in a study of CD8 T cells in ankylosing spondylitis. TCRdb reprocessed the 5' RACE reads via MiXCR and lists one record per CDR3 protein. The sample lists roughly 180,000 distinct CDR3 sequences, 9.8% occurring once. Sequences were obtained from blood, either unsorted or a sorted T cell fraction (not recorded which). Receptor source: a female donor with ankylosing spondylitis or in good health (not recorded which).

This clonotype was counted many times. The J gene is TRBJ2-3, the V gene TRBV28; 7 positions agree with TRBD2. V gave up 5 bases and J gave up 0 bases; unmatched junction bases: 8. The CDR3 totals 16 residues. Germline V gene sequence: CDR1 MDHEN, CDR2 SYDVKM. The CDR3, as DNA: TGTGCCAGCAGTCTCCGGGCTAGCGGTAGCACAGATACGCAGTATTTT. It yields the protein CASSLRASGSTDTQYF.

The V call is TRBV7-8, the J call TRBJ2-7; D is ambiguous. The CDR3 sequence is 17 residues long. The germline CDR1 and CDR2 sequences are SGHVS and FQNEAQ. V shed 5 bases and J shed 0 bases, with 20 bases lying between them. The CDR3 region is CASSLSRWAASSYEQYF. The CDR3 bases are TGTGCCAGCAGCCTTAGTCGGTGGGCGGCTAGCTCCTACGAGCAGTACTTC.

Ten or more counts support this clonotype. The CDR3 region is CASAIAGYQETQYF. CDR3 in DNA: TGTGCCAGCGCCATAGCGGGGTACCAAGAGACCCAGTACTTC. This chain uses TRBV27 with TRBJ2-5; the match to TRBD2 covers 8 bases. After removal of 8 bases from V and 0 bases from J, the junction contained 5 bases not matched to a gene. Looked up from germline, CDR1 is MNHEY and CDR2 is SMNVEV (reference sequence). This CDR3 has 14 amino acids.

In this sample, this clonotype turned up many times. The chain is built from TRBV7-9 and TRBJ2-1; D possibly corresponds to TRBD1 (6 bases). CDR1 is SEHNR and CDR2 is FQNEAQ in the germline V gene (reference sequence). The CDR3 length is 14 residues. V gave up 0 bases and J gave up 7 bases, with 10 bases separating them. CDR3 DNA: TGTGCCAGCAGCTTAGCGAGGGGGTTTAATGAGCAGTTCTTC. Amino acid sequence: CASSLARGFNEQFF.

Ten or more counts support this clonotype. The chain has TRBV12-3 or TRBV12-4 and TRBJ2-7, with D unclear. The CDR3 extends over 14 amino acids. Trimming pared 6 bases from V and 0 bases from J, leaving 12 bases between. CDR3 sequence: CASSPVVSSYEQYF. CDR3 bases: TGTGCCAGCAGCCCAGTGGTGTCCTCCTACGAGCAGTACTTC.

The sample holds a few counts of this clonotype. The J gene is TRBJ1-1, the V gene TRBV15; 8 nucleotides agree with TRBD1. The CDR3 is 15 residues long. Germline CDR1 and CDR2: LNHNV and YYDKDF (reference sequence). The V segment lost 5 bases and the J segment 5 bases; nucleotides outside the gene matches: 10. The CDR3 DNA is TGTGCCACCAGCCGGGCCAGGGGGCAAGGGACTGAAGCTTTCTTT. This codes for CATSRARGQGTEAFF.

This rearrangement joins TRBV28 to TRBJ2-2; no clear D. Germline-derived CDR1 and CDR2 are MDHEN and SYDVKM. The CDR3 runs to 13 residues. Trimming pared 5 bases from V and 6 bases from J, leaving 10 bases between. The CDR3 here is CASSRVGSGELFF. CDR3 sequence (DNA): TGTGCCAGCAGTCGGGTAGGGTCCGGGGAGCTGTTTTTT.